One and the same sample provided the 32 T cell receptor beta chains below, sequenced in a study of blood T cell repertoires in COVID-19. The protocol was immunoSEQ multiplex PCR, while the TCRdb copy is restricted to in-frame clones and leaves out a portion. The sample consists of approximately 190,000 clones, roughly 86% of them appearing once. Sequenced: PBMCs or T cells enriched from blood (not recorded which). The source is a woman aged 40-49 years in a cohort exposed to, infected with or recovered from COVID-19 (not recorded which).

This clone appeared once. The rearrangement links TRBV10-2 to TRBJ2-7; TRBD1 matches at 7 bases. V lost 3 bases, J lost 3 bases, and 2 bases stayed unmatched. The length of the CDR3 is 13 residues. CDR1 WSHSY and CDR2 SAAADI come from the germline V gene. CDR3 sequence: CASSEGQVYEQYF. The CDR3 region has the DNA TGCGCCAGCAGTGAAGGACAGGTCTACGAGCAGTACTTC.

The V and J genes are TRBV28 and TRBJ1-3; possibly TRBD1 for D (5 bases). The ends were cut back, 10 bases at V and 4 bases at J, with 11 bases in the middle. CDR1 is MDHEN and CDR2 is SYDVKM in the germline V gene. The CDR3 loop spans 12 amino acids. In DNA, the CDR3 is TGTGCCACCCGGGGGGAAGGAAACACCATATATTTT. This codes for CATRGEGNTIYF.

This clone was detected only once. The chain combines TRBV30 with TRBJ2-3, with D tentatively TRBD2 (6 bases). This CDR3 has 13 residues. The germline CDR1 and CDR2 sequences are GTSNPN and SVGIG (reference sequence). Trimming took off 4 bases at V and 2 bases at J, with 10 bases between the two ends. The CDR3 DNA follows: TGTGCCTGGATGGAGGACTACACAGATACGCAGTATTTT. It is translated as CAWMEDYTDTQYF.

The chain joins TRBV13 to TRBJ2-2; 13 bases fit TRBD2. V was clipped by 7 bases and J by 6 bases; unmatched bases: 8. The CDR3 is made up of 16 amino acids. From germline, CDR1 is PRHDT and CDR2 FYEKMQ (reference sequence). The CDR3 is CASTLPGLAGPGELFF. CDR3 DNA sequence: TGTGCCAGCACCCTTCCGGGACTAGCGGGACCCGGGGAGCTGTTTTTT.

The chain employs TRBV12-3 or TRBV12-4 and TRBJ1-1, with D maybe TRBD1 (6 bases). V dropped 6 bases and J dropped 4 bases, with 12 bases sitting between them. CDR3 size: 13 residues. The CDR3 DNA reads as TGTGCCAGCAGCTACAGGGAGGGCACTGAAGCTTTCTTT. Amino acids: CASSYREGTEAFF.

A few counts support this clone. The chain uses TRBV18 and TRBJ2-7; D is undetermined. Germline V gives CDR1 KGHSH, CDR2 LQKENI. The V gene lost 0 bases and the J gene lost 4 bases, with 10 bases spanning the gap. The CDR3 is made up of 14 amino acids. CDR3 sequence (DNA): TGTGCCAGCTCACCACCTGTCAGGCCATACGAGCAGTACTTC. This translates into CASSPPVRPYEQYF.

The chain has TRBV13 and TRBJ2-3; perhaps TRBD2 as D (7 bases). The ends were cut back, 2 bases at V and 7 bases at J, with 22 bases in the middle. The CDR3 extends over 17 amino acids. Germline CDR1 PRHDT, CDR2 FYEKMQ (reference sequence). The CDR3: CASSLSRGGPQGNTQYF. CDR3 nucleotides: TGTGCCAGCAGCTTATCTCGCGGGGGCCCCCAGGGAAATACGCAGTATTTT.

This chain links TRBV27 with TRBJ1-6, with 7 bases fitting TRBD1. With 3 bases clipped from V and 10 bases from J, the junction kept 6 bases outside the gene matches. The CDR3 consists of 14 residues. The V gene's germline CDR1 is MNHEY and CDR2 SMNVEV (reference sequence). CDR3 amino acids: CASSFGTDSSPLHF. CDR3 in DNA: TGTGCCAGCAGTTTCGGGACAGACAGCTCACCCCTCCACTTT.

The V and J genes are TRBV24-1 and TRBJ1-2, with 8 bases matching TRBD1. Trimming removed 1 base from V and 9 bases from J; junction bases left unmatched: 9. Germline assignment: CDR1 KGHDR and CDR2 SFDVKD. This CDR3 is 15 amino acids long. The CDR3 loop reads CATSDFRDRPFRYTF. CDR3 coding DNA: TGTGCCACCAGTGATTTCCGGGACAGGCCTTTTCGCTACACCTTC.

The V call is TRBV28, the J call TRBJ2-7; a weak D match, TRBD1 (6 bases). Germline V gene data show CDR1 as MDHEN and CDR2 as SYDVKM. CDR3 length equals 16 residues. V dropped 5 bases and J dropped 6 bases, with 23 bases sitting between them. In nucleotides, the CDR3 is TGTGCCAGCAGTACCCCACAGGGAGTACTCACGGGCGAGCAGTACTTC. Residues: CASSTPQGVLTGEQYF.

J is TRBJ2-7 and V is TRBV15; 7 bases line up with TRBD2. Germline lookup yields CDR1 LNHNV and CDR2 YYDKDF (reference sequence). The CDR3 is made up of 14 amino acids. Unmatched junction bases numbered 6, after V lost 3 bases and J lost 4 bases. The CDR3 DNA follows: TGTGCCACCAGCAGGCAGAGCGGGACTTACGAGCAGTACTTC. It encodes CATSRQSGTYEQYF.

This sequence joins TRBV5-5 and TRBJ2-7; TRBD1 agrees at 10 bases. Germline V gene lookup returns CDR1 SGHKS and CDR2 YYEKEE (reference sequence). The V gene end was trimmed by 0 bases and the J gene end by 0 bases; junction bases not matched to a gene: 0. The CDR3 runs 15 residues. The CDR3 coding sequence is TGTGCCAGCAGCTTGGGGGACAGGGGCTCCTACGAGCAGTACTTC. Translated, it gives CASSLGDRGSYEQYF.

The chain combines TRBV13 with TRBJ1-3; a possible D gene is TRBD1 (6 bases). V shed 5 bases and J shed 0 bases, with 17 bases lying between them. The CDR3 is 17 residues long. The germline gives CDR1 PRHDT, CDR2 FYEKMQ (reference sequence). CDR3 in amino acids: CASSPPGGGDSGNTIYF. CDR3 bases: TGTGCCAGCAGCCCTCCCGGGGGGGGCGACTCTGGAAACACCATATATTTT.

The chain joins TRBV4-1 to TRBJ2-7, with a tentative D call TRBD2 (6 bases). Germline values: CDR1 MGHRA, CDR2 YSYEKL. The CDR3 loop spans 17 amino acids. V was cut by 0 bases and J by 4 bases, with 19 bases left in between. CDR3 DNA: TGCGCCAGCAGCCAAGATCTGGAGGGTCTCCCCGTATACGAGCAGTACTTC. Translation: CASSQDLEGLPVYEQYF.

The gene calls are TRBV19 and TRBJ2-7, with 10 bases that match TRBD1. Germline CDR1 reads LNHDA; CDR2 reads SQIVND (reference sequence). V lost 6 bases to trimming and J lost 1 base; unmatched junction nucleotides: 15. This CDR3 region has 18 residues. The CDR3 DNA reads TGTGCCAGTAGCCCTACCCGGGACAGGGGAGGGAGGTCCTACGAGCAGTACTTC. This codes for CASSPTRDRGGRSYEQYF.

The rearrangement joins TRBV5-4 to TRBJ2-1, with no clear D. The CDR3 is 11 amino acids. Germline V lookup: CDR1 SGHNT, CDR2 YYREEE (reference sequence). The V end was cut by 9 bases, the J end by 5 bases, with 9 bases between. The CDR3 DNA is TGTGCCATTCCCTTCGACAATGAGCAGTTCTTC. It translates to CAIPFDNEQFF. The full variable domain, in which reference TRBV5-4 and TRBJ2-1 provide the parts outside the CDR3, is ETGVTQSPTHLIKTRGQQVTLRCSSQSGHNTVSWYQQALGQGPQFIFQYYREEENGRGNFPPRFSGLQFPNYSSELNVNALELDDSALYLCAIPFDNEQFFGPGTRLTVL.

The chain links TRBV5-3 to TRBJ1-2, with a weak D call TRBD1 (6 bases). TRBV5-3 is assigned to the ORF class and has an uncertain function. With 4 bases removed from V and 4 bases from J, the gap between germline ends came to 23 bases. This CDR3 contains 17 residues. This chain's CDR3 is CARSGTGFNSISYGYTF. The CDR3 coding sequence is TGTGCCAGAAGCGGAACAGGGTTCAATTCTATTTCCTATGGCTACACCTTC.

V gene TRBV7-6 combines with J gene TRBJ2-2; D is perhaps TRBD1 (5 bases). V lost 1 base to trimming and J lost 5 bases, with 20 bases between them. Germline loops: CDR1 SGHVS, CDR2 FNYEAQ. The CDR3 has 18 amino acids. The CDR3 nucleotides are TGTGCCAGCAGCTTAGGGGTCGACGGAAGCAGGGTGACCGGGGAGCTGTTTTTT. It translates to CASSLGVDGSRVTGELFF.

The chain links TRBV18 to TRBJ1-1, with D possibly being TRBD1 (5 bases). The V gene's germline CDR1 is KGHSH and CDR2 LQKENI. The CDR3 is 15 residues long. V lost 5 bases to trimming and J lost 1 base, with 14 bases between them. As DNA, the CDR3 is TGTGCCAGCTCATTCGGTTTGGGGCCGAACACTGAAGCTTTCTTT. Its translation: CASSFGLGPNTEAFF.

The chain carries TRBV24-1 and TRBJ2-1; TRBD2 might be the D (5 bases). In germline, CDR1 is KGHDR, CDR2 SFDVKD. Trimming left V 0 bases short and J 0 bases short, with 14 bases between. This CDR3 is 18 amino acids long. The CDR3 DNA reads as TGTGCCACCAGTGATTTGACCCTGGGAGATCGCTCCTACAATGAGCAGTTCTTC. Residues: CATSDLTLGDRSYNEQFF.

V gene TRBV5-4 combines with J gene TRBJ1-4; 8 bases match TRBD1. CDR3 size: 13 residues. Germline values: CDR1 SGHNT, CDR2 YYREEE (reference sequence). V trimming: 4 bases; J trimming: 8 bases; junction bases outside the gene matches: 4. The CDR3 sequence: CASSGQGGEKLFF. CDR3 in DNA: TGTGCCAGCAGCGGACAGGGCGGCGAAAAACTGTTTTTT.

V usage is TRBV4-3 and J usage is TRBJ2-3, with D possibly matching TRBD1 (6 bases). Trimming took 2 bases from V and 2 from J, leaving 14 bases between them. In germline, CDR1 is LGHNA, CDR2 YSLEER. This CDR3 comprises 16 residues. The chain's CDR3 is CASSQYGQGITDTQYF. CDR3 coding DNA: TGCGCCAGCAGCCAATATGGGCAGGGGATCACAGATACGCAGTATTTT.

This chain uses TRBV5-1 with TRBJ2-2; D unclear. The V gene's germline CDR1 is SGHRS and CDR2 YFSETQ. Trimming removed 0 bases from V and 8 bases from J, with 5 bases in between. The CDR3 is 12 residues long. The CDR3 protein is CASSLVGGELFF. The CDR3 coding sequence is TGCGCCAGCAGCTTGGTCGGGGGGGAGCTGTTTTTT.

The chain couples TRBV21-1 to TRBJ2-7; the table's D call, TRBD2, was not checked against the DNA. TRBV21-1 counts as a pseudogene. The CDR3 loop spans 11 amino acids. The CDR3, as DNA: TGTGCCAGCAGCCTACCCTACGAGCAGTACTTC. This encodes CASSLPYEQYF.

In regard to this clone: The same CDR3 can be traced to other DNA sequences in this sample. The chain is built from TRBV7-9 and TRBJ2-7, with 7 bases identical to TRBD1. V was clipped by 5 bases and J by 0 bases; unmatched bases: 7. This CDR3 is built from 15 residues. CDR1 and CDR2 (germline): SEHNR, FQNEAQ (reference sequence). The CDR3 DNA is TGTGCCAGCAGCCCCAGGGGGACACCCTCCTACGAGCAGTACTTC. Translation: CASSPRGTPSYEQYF.

The chain links TRBV7-7 to TRBJ1-2, with 9 bases aligning to TRBD1. V trimming: 5 bases; J trimming: 6 bases; junction bases outside the gene matches: 4. CDR3 length equals 13 residues. Germline CDR1 reads SSHAT; CDR2 reads FNYEAQ (reference sequence). DNA for the CDR3: TGTGCCAGCAGCCTACAGGGGGCAGATGGCTACACCTTC. Residues: CASSLQGADGYTF.

This rearrangement joins TRBV2 to TRBJ1-1; no reliable D call. V dropped 6 bases and J dropped 1 base, with 12 bases sitting between them. The germline CDR1 and CDR2 sequences are SNHLY and FYNNEI. This CDR3 region has 14 residues. The CDR3 bases are TGTGCCAGCAGGTTTGGCGCGGCGAACACTGAAGCTTTCTTT. Encoded protein: CASRFGAANTEAFF.

This chain links TRBV11-3 with TRBJ2-2; D remains ambiguous. Germline-derived CDR1 and CDR2 are SGHNT and YENEEA. The length of the CDR3 is 14 residues. The V end lost 5 bases, the J end lost 6 bases, and 13 bases lay between the germline ends. CDR3 DNA sequence: TGTGCCAGCAGCCCCGTAATGAGCGCCGGGGAGCTGTTTTTT. Translation gives CASSPVMSAGELFF.

The V gene is TRBV19, the J gene TRBJ2-7, with 9 bases aligning to TRBD2. J was trimmed by 0 bases and V by 3 bases; bases with no gene match: 3. The CDR3 covers 15 residues. From germline, CDR1 is LNHDA and CDR2 SQIVND (reference sequence). The CDR3 loop is CASSIGLASSYEQYF. DNA of the CDR3: TGTGCCAGTAGTATCGGACTAGCGAGCTCCTACGAGCAGTACTTC. Full variable domain (missing parts from reference TRBV19 and TRBJ2-7): DGGITQSPKYLFRKEGQNVTLSCEQNLNHDAMYWYRQDPGQGLRLIYYSQIVNDFQKGDIAEGYSVSREKKESFPLTVTSAQKNPTAFYLCASSIGLASSYEQYFGPGTRLTVT.

CDR3: CASSEGWGDAYEQYF. In nucleotides, the CDR3 is TGCGCCAGCAGTGAGGGTTGGGGAGATGCCTACGAGCAGTACTTC. V gene TRBV10-1 combines with J gene TRBJ2-7; D perhaps matches TRBD2 (5 bases). CDR3 length: 15 residues. V shed 2 bases and J shed 2 bases, with 13 bases lying between them. Germline-derived CDR1 and CDR2 are WNHNN and SYGVQD (reference sequence).

The chain combines TRBV9 with TRBJ2-3; weak D call: TRBD1 (5 bases). V gave up 0 bases and J gave up 1 base, with 9 bases separating them. The CDR3 has 15 residues. Germline V lookup: CDR1 SGDLS, CDR2 YYNGEE. CDR3 nucleotide sequence: TGTGCCAGCAGCGTAGGGGGCAGCCGCACAGATACGCAGTATTTT. Translation: CASSVGGSRTDTQYF.

This clone has only a few counts. The chain is built from TRBV7-2 and TRBJ1-1; unclear D gene. CDR3 size: 14 residues. CDR1 and CDR2 (germline): SGHTA, FQGNSA. Trimming took off 5 bases at V and 6 bases at J, with 16 bases between the two ends. The CDR3 loop reads CASSPGLVDAEAFF. As DNA, the CDR3 is TGTGCCAGCAGCCCCGGGTTAGTAGACGCTGAAGCTTTCTTT.